This T cell receptor (beta chain) stems from a study of blood T cell repertoires in COVID-19. The protocol was immunoSEQ multiplex PCR, while the TCRdb copy is restricted to in-frame clones and leaves out a portion. The profile covers just over 250,000 clones, with around nine tenths appearing a single time and 8.5% to 10% taken by the ten largest. With V trimmed by 1 base and J by 1 base, 6 bases remained unmatched. Germline V gene data show CDR1 as MNHEY and CDR2 as SMNVEV (reference sequence). This CDR3 is 18 amino acids long. The TCR sequence derives from a man aged 35 to 55 who had recovered from COVID-19. The chain has TRBV27 and TRBJ2-6; 8 nucleotides line up with TRBD1. The material sequenced was peripheral blood. CDR3 loop: CASSLLSGGMSGANVLTF. CDR3 DNA sequence: TGTGCCAGCAGTTTATTGTCAGGGGGCATGTCTGGGGCCAACGTCCTGACTTTC.